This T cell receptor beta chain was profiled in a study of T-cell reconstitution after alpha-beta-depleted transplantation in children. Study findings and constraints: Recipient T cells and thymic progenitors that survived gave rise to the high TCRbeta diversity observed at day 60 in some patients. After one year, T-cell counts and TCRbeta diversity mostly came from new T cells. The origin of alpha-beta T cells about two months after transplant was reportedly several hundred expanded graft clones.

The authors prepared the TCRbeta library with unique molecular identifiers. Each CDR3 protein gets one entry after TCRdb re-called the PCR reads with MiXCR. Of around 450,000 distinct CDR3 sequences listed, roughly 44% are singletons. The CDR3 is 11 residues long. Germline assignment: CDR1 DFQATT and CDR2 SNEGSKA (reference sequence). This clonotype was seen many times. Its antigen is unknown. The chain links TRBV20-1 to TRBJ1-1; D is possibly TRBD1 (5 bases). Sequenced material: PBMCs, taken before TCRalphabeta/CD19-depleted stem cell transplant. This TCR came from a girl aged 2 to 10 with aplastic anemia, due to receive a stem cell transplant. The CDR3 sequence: CRALGGTEAFF. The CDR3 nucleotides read TGCAGGGCACTGGGGGGCACTGAAGCTTTCTTT.